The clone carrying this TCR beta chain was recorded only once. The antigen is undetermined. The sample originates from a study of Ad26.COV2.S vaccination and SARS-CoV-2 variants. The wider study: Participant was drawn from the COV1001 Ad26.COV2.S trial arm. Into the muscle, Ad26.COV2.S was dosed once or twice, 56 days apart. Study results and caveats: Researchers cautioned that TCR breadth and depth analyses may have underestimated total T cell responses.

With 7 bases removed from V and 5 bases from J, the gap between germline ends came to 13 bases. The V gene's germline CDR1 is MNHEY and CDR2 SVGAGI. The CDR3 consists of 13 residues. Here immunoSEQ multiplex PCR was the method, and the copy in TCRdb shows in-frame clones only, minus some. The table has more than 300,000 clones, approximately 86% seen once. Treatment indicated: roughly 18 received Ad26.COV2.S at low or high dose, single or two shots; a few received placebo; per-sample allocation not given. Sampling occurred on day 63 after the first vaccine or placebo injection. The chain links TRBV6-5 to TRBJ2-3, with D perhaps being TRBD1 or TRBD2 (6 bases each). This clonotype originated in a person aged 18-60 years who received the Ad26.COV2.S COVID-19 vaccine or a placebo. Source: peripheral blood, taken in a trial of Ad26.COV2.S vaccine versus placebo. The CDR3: CASTGGGEDTQYF. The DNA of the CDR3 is TGTGCCAGCACTGGGGGCGGGGAAGATACGCAGTATTTT.